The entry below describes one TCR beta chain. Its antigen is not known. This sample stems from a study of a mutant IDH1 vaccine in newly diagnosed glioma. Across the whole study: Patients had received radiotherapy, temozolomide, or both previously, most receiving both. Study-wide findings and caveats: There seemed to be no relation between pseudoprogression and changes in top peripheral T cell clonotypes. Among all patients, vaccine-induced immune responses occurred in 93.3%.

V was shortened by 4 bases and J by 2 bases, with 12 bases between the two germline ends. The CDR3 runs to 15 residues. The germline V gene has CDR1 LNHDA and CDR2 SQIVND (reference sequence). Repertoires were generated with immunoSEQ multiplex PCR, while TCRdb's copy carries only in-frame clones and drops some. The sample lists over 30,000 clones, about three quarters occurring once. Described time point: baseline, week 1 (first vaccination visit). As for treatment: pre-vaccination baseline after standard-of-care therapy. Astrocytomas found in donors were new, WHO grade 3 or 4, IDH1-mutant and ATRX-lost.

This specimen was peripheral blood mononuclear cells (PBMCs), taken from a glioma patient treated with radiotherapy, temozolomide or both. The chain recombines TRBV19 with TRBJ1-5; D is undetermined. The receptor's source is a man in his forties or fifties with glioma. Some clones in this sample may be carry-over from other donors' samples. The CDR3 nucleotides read TGTGCCAGTAGTACAATGTCCGGGGGCAATCAGCCCCAGCATTTT. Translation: CASSTMSGGNQPQHF.